This is a list of T cell receptor beta chains from one sample in a study of T cell responses to AZD1222 COVID-19 vaccine. The protocol was immunoSEQ multiplex PCR, while the TCRdb copy is restricted to in-frame clones and leaves out a portion. The sample has roughly 66,000 clones, roughly four fifths seen once; the top ten hold under 6.5%. The sequences come from peripheral blood, collected on day 0 of AZD1222 vaccination. The receptors shown here come from an adult in good health. Both conserved end residues are part of each CDR3. The order of the fields is J gene, V gene, CDR3 protein.

J: TRBJ2-7; V: TRBV6-6; CDR3: CASRITGDRVLEQYF
J: TRBJ1-1; V: TRBV2; CDR3: CASNPGLNTEAFF
J: TRBJ2-2; V: TRBV7-6; CDR3: CASSLVSGGNANTGELFF
J: TRBJ1-6; V: TRBV6-5; CDR3: CASSQRDSPLHF
J: TRBJ2-7; V: TRBV3-1/TRBV3-2; CDR3: CASSQDLYEQYF
J: TRBJ1-3; V: TRBV9; CDR3: CASMPGMGTSGNTIYF
J: TRBJ1-5; V: TRBV5-1; CDR3: CASSLGGTDQPQHF
J: TRBJ2-2; V: TRBV11-3; CDR3: CASSFRWGTGGDAGELFF
J: TRBJ2-7; V: TRBV12-3/TRBV12-4; CDR3: CASKGSSYEQYF
J: TRBJ2-4; V: TRBV3-1/TRBV3-2; CDR3: CASSHIGQGAKNIQYF
J: TRBJ2-5; V: TRBV3-1/TRBV3-2; CDR3: CASSQASETQYF
J: TRBJ1-1; V: TRBV19; CDR3: CASSIMAEAFF
J: TRBJ2-3; V: TRBV27; CDR3: CASSQGTDTQYF
J: TRBJ2-2; V: TRBV18; CDR3: CASSPRLGGATGELFF
J: TRBJ2-2; V: TRBV18; CDR3: CASSPDRVNTGELFF
J: TRBJ2-3; V: TRBV7-9; CDR3: CASRQGTGSTDTQYF
J: TRBJ2-3; V: TRBV3-1/TRBV3-2; CDR3: CASSQGQRGGSTDTQYF
J: TRBJ1-1; V: TRBV11-1; CDR3: CASSPGLTNTEAFF
J: TRBJ2-7; V: TRBV4-1; CDR3: CASSQVSVGSEQYF
J: TRBJ2-7; V: TRBV6-5; CDR3: CASSYLDRVAKQYF
J: TRBJ1-4; V: TRBV11-3; CDR3: CASSLQGASNEKLFF
J: TRBJ1-1; V: TRBV19; CDR3: CASSLTTRDRVMNTEAFF
J: TRBJ2-7; V: TRBV6-2/TRBV6-3; CDR3: CASSNIGEQYF
J: TRBJ2-3; V: TRBV7-6; CDR3: CASSSSGGPTDTQYF
J: TRBJ1-4; V: TRBV4-3; CDR3: CASSQEKGVEEKLFF
J: TRBJ1-2; V: TRBV11-2; CDR3: CASSLISLYGYTF
J: TRBJ1-4; V: TRBV10-3; CDR3: CAISESTNGNEKLFF
J: TRBJ2-3; V: TRBV7-9; CDR3: CASSLGQASTDTQYF
J: TRBJ2-3; V: TRBV14; CDR3: CASSRLGGVTDTQYF
J: TRBJ2-7; V: TRBV11-1; CDR3: CASSTKGVYEQYF
J: TRBJ2-3; V: TRBV18; CDR3: CASSPPQGTDTQYF
J: TRBJ1-2; V: TRBV3-1/TRBV3-2; CDR3: CASSQLDKVGYGYTF
J: TRBJ1-4; V: TRBV6-5; CDR3: CASTLRGDVFF
J: TRBJ2-7; V: TRBV19; CDR3: CASSIGSSSYEQYF
J: TRBJ1-5; V: TRBV7-9; CDR3: CASSPTGPSNQPQHF
J: TRBJ2-1; V: TRBV18; CDR3: CASSSSGGALNEQFF
J: TRBJ1-6; V: TRBV7-2; CDR3: CASSLPWDSLPGGSPLHF
J: TRBJ2-3; V: TRBV7-3; CDR3: CASSLGVLDTQYF
J: TRBJ2-7; V: TRBV5-4; CDR3: CASSLSEANYEQYF
J: TRBJ2-4; V: TRBV6-5; CDR3: CASSPHGDIQYF
J: TRBJ1-2; V: TRBV19; CDR3: CASREGGSLFNYGYTF
J: TRBJ1-3; V: TRBV5-6; CDR3: CASSSRPDSGNTIYF
J: TRBJ1-1; V: TRBV7-9; CDR3: CASSPQGVTEAFF
J: TRBJ2-3; V: TRBV7-6; CDR3: CASSLAASGSTDTQYF
J: TRBJ1-2; V: TRBV13; CDR3: CASSDRGLANYGYTF
J: TRBJ2-7; V: TRBV5-1; CDR3: CASSGTATYEQYF
J: TRBJ2-3; V: TRBV19; CDR3: CASSIEIRGGTQYF
J: TRBJ1-2; V: TRBV2; CDR3: CASRKGSDYGYTF
J: TRBJ2-1; V: TRBV7-2; CDR3: CASSLVAGTSRHNEQFF
J: TRBJ1-3; V: TRBV9; CDR3: CASSSSSGNTIYF
J: TRBJ2-7; V: TRBV5-1; CDR3: CASSLREGALQTDYEQYF
J: TRBJ2-7; V: TRBV7-8; CDR3: CASSLRRGYEQYF
J: TRBJ2-2; V: TRBV6-5; CDR3: CASTQSPGNTGELFF